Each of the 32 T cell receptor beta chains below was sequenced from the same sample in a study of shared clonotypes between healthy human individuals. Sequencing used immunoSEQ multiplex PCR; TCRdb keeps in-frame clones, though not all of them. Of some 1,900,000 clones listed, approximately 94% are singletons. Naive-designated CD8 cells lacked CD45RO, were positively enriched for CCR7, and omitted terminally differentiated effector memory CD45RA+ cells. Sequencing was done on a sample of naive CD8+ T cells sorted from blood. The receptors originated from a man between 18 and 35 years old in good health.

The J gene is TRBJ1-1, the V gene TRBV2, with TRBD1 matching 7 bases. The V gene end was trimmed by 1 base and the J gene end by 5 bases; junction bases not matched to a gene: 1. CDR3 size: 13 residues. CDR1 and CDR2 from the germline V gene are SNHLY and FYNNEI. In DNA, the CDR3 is TGTGCCAGCAGTGAAGTGGGACAGACTGAAGCTTTCTTT. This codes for CASSEVGQTEAFF.

Here the CDR3 reads CASSPPTSGAEQFF. The CDR3 DNA is TGTGCCAGCAGCCCCCCGACTAGCGGGGCTGAGCAGTTCTTC. The V and J genes are TRBV13 and TRBJ2-1, with TRBD2 matching over 11 bases. This CDR3 region has 14 residues. V dropped 5 bases and J dropped 9; count of bases not matched to a gene: 6. Germline-derived CDR1 and CDR2 are PRHDT and FYEKMQ (reference sequence).

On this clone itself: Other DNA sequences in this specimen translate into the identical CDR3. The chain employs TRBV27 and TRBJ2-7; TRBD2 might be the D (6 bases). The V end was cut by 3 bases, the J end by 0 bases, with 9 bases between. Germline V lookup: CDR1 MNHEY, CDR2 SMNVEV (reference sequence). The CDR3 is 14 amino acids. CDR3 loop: CASSLQTSSYEQYF. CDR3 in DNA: TGTGCCAGCAGTTTGCAGACTAGCTCCTACGAGCAGTACTTC.

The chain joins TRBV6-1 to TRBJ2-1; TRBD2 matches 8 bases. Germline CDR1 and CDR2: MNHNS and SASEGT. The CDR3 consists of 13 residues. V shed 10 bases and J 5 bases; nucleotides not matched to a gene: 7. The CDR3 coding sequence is TGTGCCACGTTCGGACTAGCTAACAATGAGCAGTTCTTC. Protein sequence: CATFGLANNEQFF.

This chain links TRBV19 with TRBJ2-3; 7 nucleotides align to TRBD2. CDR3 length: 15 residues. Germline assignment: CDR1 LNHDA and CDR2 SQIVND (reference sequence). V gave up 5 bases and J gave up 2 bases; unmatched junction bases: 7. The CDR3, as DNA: TGTGCCAGTAGTGAGCAAGCGGGGATCACAGATACGCAGTATTTT. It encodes CASSEQAGITDTQYF.

The CDR3: CASSYLMAGPPYEQYF. CDR3 DNA sequence: TGTGCCAGCAGTTACTTGATGGCGGGCCCACCCTACGAGCAGTACTTC. This chain joins TRBV6-5 and TRBJ2-7, with D perhaps TRBD2 (5 bases). From germline, CDR1 is MNHEY and CDR2 SVGAGI. The CDR3 has 16 amino acids. The germline V and J ends were trimmed by 1 base and 2 bases, with 15 bases remaining between them.

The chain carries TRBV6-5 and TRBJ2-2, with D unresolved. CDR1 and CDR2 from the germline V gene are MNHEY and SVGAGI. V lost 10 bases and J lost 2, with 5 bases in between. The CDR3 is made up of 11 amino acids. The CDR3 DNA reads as TGTGCCACCCTAAACACCGGGGAGCTGTTTTTT. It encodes CATLNTGELFF.

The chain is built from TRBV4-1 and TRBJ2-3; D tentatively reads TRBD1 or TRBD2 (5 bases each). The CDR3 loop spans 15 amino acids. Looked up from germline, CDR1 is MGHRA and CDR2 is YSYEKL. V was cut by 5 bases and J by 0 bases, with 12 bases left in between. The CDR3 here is CASSFSRDSTDTQYF. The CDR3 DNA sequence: TGCGCCAGCAGCTTCAGCCGGGACAGCACAGATACGCAGTATTTT.

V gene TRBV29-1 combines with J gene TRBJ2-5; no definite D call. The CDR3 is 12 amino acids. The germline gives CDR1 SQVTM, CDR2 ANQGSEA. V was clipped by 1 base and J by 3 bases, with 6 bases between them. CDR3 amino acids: CSVEVREETQYF. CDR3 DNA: TGCAGCGTTGAAGTCAGAGAAGAGACCCAGTACTTC.

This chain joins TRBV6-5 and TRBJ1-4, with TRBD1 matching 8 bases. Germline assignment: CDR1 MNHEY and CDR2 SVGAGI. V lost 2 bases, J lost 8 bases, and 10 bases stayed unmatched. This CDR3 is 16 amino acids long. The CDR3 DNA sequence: TGTGCCAGCAGTTACGTGGCAGGGGGCGAGGAAGAAAAACTGTTTTTT. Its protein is CASSYVAGGEEEKLFF.

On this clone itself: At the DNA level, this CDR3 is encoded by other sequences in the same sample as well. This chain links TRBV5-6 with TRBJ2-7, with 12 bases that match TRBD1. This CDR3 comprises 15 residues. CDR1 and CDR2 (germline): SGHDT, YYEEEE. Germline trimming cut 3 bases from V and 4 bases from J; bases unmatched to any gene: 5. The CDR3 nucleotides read TGTGCCAGCAGCTCGCCGGGACAGGGGGCTTACGAGCAGTACTTC. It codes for CASSSPGQGAYEQYF.

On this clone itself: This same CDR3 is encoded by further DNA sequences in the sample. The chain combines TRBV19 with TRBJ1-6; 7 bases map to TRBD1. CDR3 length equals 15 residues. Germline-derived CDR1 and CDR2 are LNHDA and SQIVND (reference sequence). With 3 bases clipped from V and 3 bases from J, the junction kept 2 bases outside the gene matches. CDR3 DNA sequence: TGTGCCAGTAGTATCCGGACAGGCTATAATTCACCCCTCCACTTT. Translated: CASSIRTGYNSPLHF.

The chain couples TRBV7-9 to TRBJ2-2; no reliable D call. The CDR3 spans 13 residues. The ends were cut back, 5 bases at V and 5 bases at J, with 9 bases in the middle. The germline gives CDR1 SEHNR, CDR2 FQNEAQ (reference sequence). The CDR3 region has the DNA TGTGCCAGCAGCCCCGAAGGGACCGGGGAGCTGTTTTTT. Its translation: CASSPEGTGELFF.

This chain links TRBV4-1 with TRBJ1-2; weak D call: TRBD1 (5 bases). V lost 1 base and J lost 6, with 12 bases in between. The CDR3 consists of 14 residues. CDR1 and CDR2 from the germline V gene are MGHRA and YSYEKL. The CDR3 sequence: CASSQGPGSDGYTF. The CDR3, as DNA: TGCGCCAGCAGCCAAGGGCCAGGGAGTGATGGCTACACCTTC.

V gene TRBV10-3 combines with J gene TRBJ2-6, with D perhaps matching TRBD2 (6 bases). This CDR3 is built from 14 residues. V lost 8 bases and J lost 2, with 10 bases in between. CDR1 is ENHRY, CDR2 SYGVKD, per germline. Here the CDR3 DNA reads TGTGCCATCGGAGGGGAGGCTGGGGCCAACGTCCTGACTTTC. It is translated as CAIGGEAGANVLTF.

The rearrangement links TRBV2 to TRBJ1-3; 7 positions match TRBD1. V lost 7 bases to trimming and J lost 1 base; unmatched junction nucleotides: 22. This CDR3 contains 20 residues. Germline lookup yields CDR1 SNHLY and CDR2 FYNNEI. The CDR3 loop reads CASTNPPGQQGDRSGNTIYF. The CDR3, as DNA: TGTGCCAGCACGAACCCTCCGGGACAGCAAGGGGATCGATCTGGAAACACCATATATTTT.

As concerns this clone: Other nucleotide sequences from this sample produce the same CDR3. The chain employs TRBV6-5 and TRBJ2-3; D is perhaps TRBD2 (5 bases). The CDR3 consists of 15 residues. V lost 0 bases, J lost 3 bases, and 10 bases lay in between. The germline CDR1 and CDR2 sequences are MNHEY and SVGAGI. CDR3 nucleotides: TGTGCCAGCAGTTACTCGGGGAGCTCTACAGATACGCAGTATTTT. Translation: CASSYSGSSTDTQYF.

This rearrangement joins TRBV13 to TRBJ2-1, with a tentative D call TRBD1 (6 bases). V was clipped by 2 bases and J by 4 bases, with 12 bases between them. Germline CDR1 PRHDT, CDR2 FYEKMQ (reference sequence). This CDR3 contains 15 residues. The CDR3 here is CASSLHRVSYNEQFF. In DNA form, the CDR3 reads TGTGCCAGCAGCTTACACAGGGTTTCTTACAATGAGCAGTTCTTC.

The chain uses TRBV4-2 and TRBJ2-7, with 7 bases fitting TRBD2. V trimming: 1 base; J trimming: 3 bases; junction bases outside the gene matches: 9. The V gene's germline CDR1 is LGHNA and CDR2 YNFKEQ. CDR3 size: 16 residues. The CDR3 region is CASSQAWTSLIYEQYF. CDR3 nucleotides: TGTGCCAGCAGCCAAGCCTGGACTAGTCTGATCTACGAGCAGTACTTC.

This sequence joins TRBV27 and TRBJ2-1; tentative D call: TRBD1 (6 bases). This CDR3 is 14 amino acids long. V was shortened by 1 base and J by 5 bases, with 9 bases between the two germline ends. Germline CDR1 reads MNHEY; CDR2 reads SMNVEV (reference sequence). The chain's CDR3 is CASSLWTENNEQFF. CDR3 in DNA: TGTGCCAGCAGTTTATGGACAGAGAACAATGAGCAGTTCTTC.

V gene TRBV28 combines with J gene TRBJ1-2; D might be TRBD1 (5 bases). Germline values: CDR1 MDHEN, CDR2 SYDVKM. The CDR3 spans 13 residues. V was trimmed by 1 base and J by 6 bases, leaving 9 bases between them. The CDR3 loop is CASSLSPGDGYTF. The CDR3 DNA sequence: TGTGCCAGCAGTTTATCCCCGGGGGATGGCTACACCTTC.

CDR3 nucleotides: TGTGCCAGCAGTGATCGCGAAGGAAGGAACACTGAAGCTTTCTTT. It encodes CASSDREGRNTEAFF. The rearrangement joins TRBV6-1 to TRBJ1-1, with D hard to call. This CDR3 has 15 amino acids. Looked up from germline, CDR1 is MNHNS and CDR2 is SASEGT. Trimming took 3 bases from V and 1 from J, leaving 12 bases between them.

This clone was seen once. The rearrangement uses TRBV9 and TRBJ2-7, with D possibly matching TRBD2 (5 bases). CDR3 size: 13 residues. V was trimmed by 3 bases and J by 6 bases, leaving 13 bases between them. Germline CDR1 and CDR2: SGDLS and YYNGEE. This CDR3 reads CASSGLNPLEQYF. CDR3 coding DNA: TGTGCCAGCAGCGGACTAAACCCCCTCGAGCAGTACTTC.

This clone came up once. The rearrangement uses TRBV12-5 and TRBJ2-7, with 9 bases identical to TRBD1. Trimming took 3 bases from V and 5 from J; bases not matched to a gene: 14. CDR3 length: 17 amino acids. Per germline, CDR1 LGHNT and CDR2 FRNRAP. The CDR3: CASGFGNRDRVGDEQYF. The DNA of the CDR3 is TGTGCTAGTGGTTTTGGCAACCGGGACAGGGTAGGGGACGAGCAGTACTTC.

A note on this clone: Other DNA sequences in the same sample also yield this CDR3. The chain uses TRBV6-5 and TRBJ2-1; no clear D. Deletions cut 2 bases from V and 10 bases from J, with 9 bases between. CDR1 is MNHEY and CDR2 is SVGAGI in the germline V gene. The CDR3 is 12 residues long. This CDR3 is CASSYGPGEQFF. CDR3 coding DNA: TGTGCCAGCAGTTACGGCCCTGGGGAGCAGTTCTTC.

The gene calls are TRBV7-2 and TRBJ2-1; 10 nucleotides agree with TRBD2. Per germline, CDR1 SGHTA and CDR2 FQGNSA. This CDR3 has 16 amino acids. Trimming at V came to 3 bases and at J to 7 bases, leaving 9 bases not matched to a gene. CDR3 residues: CASSFEREGLWNEQFF. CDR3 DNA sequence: TGTGCCAGCAGCTTTGAGCGGGAGGGCCTTTGGAATGAGCAGTTCTTC.

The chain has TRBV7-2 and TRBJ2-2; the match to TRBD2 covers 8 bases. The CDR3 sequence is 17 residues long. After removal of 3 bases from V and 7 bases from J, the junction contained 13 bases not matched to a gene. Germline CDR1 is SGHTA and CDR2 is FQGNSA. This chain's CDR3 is CASSLEPAGVKGGELFF. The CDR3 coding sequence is TGTGCCAGCAGCTTGGAGCCAGCGGGAGTGAAGGGCGGGGAGCTGTTTTTT. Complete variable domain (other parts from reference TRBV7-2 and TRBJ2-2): GAGVSQSPSNKVTEKGKDVELRCDPISGHTALYWYRQSLGQGLEFLIYFQGNSAPDKSGLPSDRFSAERTGGSVSTLTIQRTQQEDSAVYLCASSLEPAGVKGGELFFGEGSRLTVL.

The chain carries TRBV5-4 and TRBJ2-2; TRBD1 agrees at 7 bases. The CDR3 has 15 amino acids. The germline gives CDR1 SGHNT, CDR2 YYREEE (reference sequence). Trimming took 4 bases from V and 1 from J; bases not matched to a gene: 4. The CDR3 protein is CASSADRMNTGELFF. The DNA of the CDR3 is TGTGCCAGCAGCGCGGACAGGATGAACACCGGGGAGCTGTTTTTT.

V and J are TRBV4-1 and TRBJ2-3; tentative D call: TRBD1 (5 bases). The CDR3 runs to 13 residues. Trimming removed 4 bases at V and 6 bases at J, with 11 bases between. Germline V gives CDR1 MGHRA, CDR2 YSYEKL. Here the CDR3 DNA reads TGCGCCAGCAGCCGGATAGGGGCGGATACGCAGTATTTT. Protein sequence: CASSRIGADTQYF.

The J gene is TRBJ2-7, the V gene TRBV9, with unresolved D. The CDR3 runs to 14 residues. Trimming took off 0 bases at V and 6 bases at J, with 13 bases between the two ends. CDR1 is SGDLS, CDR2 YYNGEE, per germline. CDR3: CASSVDGLPGEQYF. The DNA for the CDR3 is TGTGCCAGCAGCGTAGACGGATTGCCGGGCGAGCAGTACTTC.

CDR3 loop: CATLPPDGESGGALTGELFF. Written as DNA, the CDR3 is TGCGCCACCCTCCCCCCCGATGGGGAAAGCGGGGGGGCCCTCACCGGGGAGCTGTTTTTT. The rearrangement links TRBV10-2 to TRBJ2-2; 10 bases agree with TRBD2. Germline trimming cut 10 bases from V and 4 bases from J; bases unmatched to any gene: 24. Germline V gene lookup returns CDR1 WSHSY and CDR2 SAAADI. The CDR3 is 20 residues long.

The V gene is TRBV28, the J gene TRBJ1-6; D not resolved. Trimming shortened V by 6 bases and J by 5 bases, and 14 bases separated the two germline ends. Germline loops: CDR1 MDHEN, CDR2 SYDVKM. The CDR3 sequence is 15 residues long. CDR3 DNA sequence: TGTGCCAGCAGGCGCGTAAGAGTGGATAATTCACCCCTCCACTTT. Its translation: CASRRVRVDNSPLHF.